The following is a T cell receptor beta chain sequence with its context. One junction end does not reproduce the germline sequence, and a read error may be involved. This entry comes from a study of CD4+ T cells in melanoma. The CDR3 runs 14 residues. Germline CDR1 and CDR2: MNHEY and SMNVEV (reference sequence). The table came from immunoSEQ multiplex PCR; TCRdb's copy has only in-frame clones and leaves some out. In the table there are around 100,000 clones, roughly 90% of which are singletons. The source material was peripheral blood. The sequence derives from a human donor with melanoma. The rearrangement uses TRBV27 and TRBJ2-2; no clear D. The CDR3 is CASSVSRNTGELFF. CDR3 nucleotide sequence: TGTGCCAGCAGTGTATCACGGAACACCGGGGAGCTGTTTTTT.